The clone carrying this T cell receptor beta chain has just a few counts. The source of the sample is a study of blood T cell repertoires in COVID-19. About the study: Sample material is recorded as cDNA or gDNA derived from T cells, B-cell-depleted T cells, or PBMCs.

Germline V lookup: CDR1 LGHDT, CDR2 YNNKEL (reference sequence). Trimming at V came to 6 bases and at J to 5 bases, leaving 7 bases not matched to a gene. The CDR3 loop spans 14 amino acids. Repertoires were generated with immunoSEQ multiplex PCR, while TCRdb's copy carries only in-frame clones and drops some. The sample lists more than 150,000 clones, over 70% occurring once. The cohort comprised adults aged roughly 18 to 95 years residing in under 25 US areas. Cohort placement rested on clinical history that participants reported themselves. The V gene is TRBV3-1 (or the pseudogene TRBV3-2), the J gene TRBJ2-7; TRBD1 agrees at 10 bases. The TCR was taken from a woman between 55 and 75 years old who had recovered from COVID-19. Source material: PBMCs or T cells enriched from blood (not recorded which). This CDR3 is CASSRTGTGDEQYF. CDR3 nucleotide sequence: TGTGCCAGCAGTCGGACCGGGACAGGGGACGAGCAGTACTTC.